Listed below are T cell receptor beta chains from one sample, sequenced in a study of cytomegalovirus exposure and HLA in healthy donors. The protocol was immunoSEQ multiplex PCR, while the TCRdb copy is restricted to in-frame clones and leaves out a portion. There are under 200,000 clones in the sample; more than 65% occur only once, and around 2.8% lies in the top ten. Source material: PBMCs. These receptors originate from a woman between 35 and 50 years old in good health and CMV-seropositive. Each CDR3 is given with its conserved first and last residue. A D gene is named only where the DNA matches it firmly. Expanded clones get a size class; other rows say once, few or many, or leave the size out.

j_call | d_call | clone_size | v_call | cdr3_nt | cdr3_aa
TRBJ1-1 | - | - | TRBV7-9 | TGTGCCAGCAGCTTAGTTCCCCCAGTGAACACTGAAGCTTTCTTT | CASSLVPPVNTEAFF
TRBJ2-1 | - | once | TRBV10-3 | TGTGCCATCAGTGATGCCCCGGCAGGGAGGACCAATGAGCAGTTCTTC | CAISDAPAGRTNEQFF
TRBJ2-3 | TRBD1 | - | TRBV10-3 | TGTGCCATCAGGAGACAGGGGGCAGGCACAGATACGCAGTATTTT | CAIRRQGAGTDTQYF
TRBJ2-7 | TRBD1 | - | TRBV5-1 | TGCGCCAGCAGCTGGGGACAGGGGGCCGAGCAGTACTTC | CASSWGQGAEQYF
TRBJ1-3 | - | - | TRBV9 | TGTGCCAGCAGTGAGACTGGAAACACCATATATTTT | CASSETGNTIYF
TRBJ2-2 | TRBD1 | - | TRBV5-1 | TGCGCCAGCAGCCTACAGGGGGCAGGCGCCGGGGAGCTGTTTTTT | CASSLQGAGAGELFF
TRBJ1-1 | - | few | TRBV18 | TGTGCCAGCTCACCGACAGTAAACACTGAAGCTTTCTTT | CASSPTVNTEAFF
TRBJ1-2 | TRBD1 | - | TRBV19 | TGTGCCAGTAATGCGGGACAGAGATTCTATGGCTACACCTTC | CASNAGQRFYGYTF
TRBJ1-5 | TRBD1 | - | TRBV6-5 | TGTGCCAGCAGTTACGCAGGGGGTGTAGGCCAGCCCCAGCATTTT | CASSYAGGVGQPQHF
TRBJ1-4 | - | few | TRBV11-2 | TGTGCCAGCACGACAGAAGAGGCGGAAAAACTGTTTTTT | CASTTEEAEKLFF
TRBJ2-1 | TRBD2 | few | TRBV19 | TGTGCCAGTAACGCGGCGGAGCTAGCGGGAGGTGGCGATGAGCAGTTCTTC | CASNAAELAGGGDEQFF
TRBJ1-6 | TRBD1 | - | TRBV6-6 | TGTGCCAGCAGGGGACAGGCTGTGTATAATTCACCCCTCCACTTT | CASRGQAVYNSPLHF
TRBJ1-2 | - | - | TRBV5-4 | TGTGCCAGCAGCTTGTCGGGAGGTACAAACTATGGCTACACCTTC | CASSLSGGTNYGYTF
TRBJ2-3 | TRBD2 | - | TRBV7-2 | TGTGCCAGCAGCCCTAGGGACTACACAGATACGCAGTATTTT | CASSPRDYTDTQYF
TRBJ1-3 | - | - | TRBV6-5 | TGTGCCAGCAGTTTAAATGGAAACACCATATATTTT | CASSLNGNTIYF
TRBJ2-1 | TRBD2 | - | TRBV7-8 | TGTGCCAGCAGCTTTAGCGGGACCTTATACAATGAGCAGTTCTTC | CASSFSGTLYNEQFF
TRBJ2-1 | TRBD2 | - | TRBV5-1 | TGCGCCAGCACTCCTGCGGGACTAGCGGGGTACAATGAGCAGTTCTTC | CASTPAGLAGYNEQFF
TRBJ2-5 | TRBD1 | - | TRBV19 | TGTGCCAGTAGTTTCCTAGGACAGGCAGAGACCCAGTACTTC | CASSFLGQAETQYF
TRBJ2-2 | - | once | TRBV6-1 | TGTGCCAGCAGTCCTAGGTTTAGTACCGCCGGGGAGCTGTTTTTT | CASSPRFSTAGELFF
TRBJ1-3 | - | - | TRBV18 | TGTGCCAGCTCACCGGGGAGCTTTGGAAACACCATATATTTT | CASSPGSFGNTIYF
TRBJ2-3 | TRBD2 | - | TRBV7-3 | TGTGCCAGCAGCTGGGGGGGGGTCACAGATACGCAGTATTTT | CASSWGGVTDTQYF
TRBJ2-7 | TRBD2 | - | TRBV5-6 | TGTGCCAGCAGCCAAGGCGGGCTAGCGGGAAATGAGCAGTACTTC | CASSQGGLAGNEQYF
TRBJ1-3 | TRBD1 | few | TRBV2 | TGTGCCAGCAGGTTCGACAGGGACCCTGGAAACACCATATATTTT | CASRFDRDPGNTIYF
TRBJ2-2 | TRBD2 | - | TRBV4-2 | TGTGCCAGCAGCCAGGATTTAGCGGGGGGTAACACCGGGGAGCTGTTTTTT | CASSQDLAGGNTGELFF
TRBJ2-1 | - | - | TRBV29-1 | TGCAGCGTTGATAGTTATGAGCAGTTCTTC | CSVDSYEQFF
TRBJ2-3 | TRBD2 | - | TRBV6-5 | TGTGCCAGCAGCCTTAGCGGGGGGTATACAGATACGCAGTATTTT | CASSLSGGYTDTQYF
TRBJ2-1 | TRBD1 | - | TRBV5-1 | TGCGCCAGCAGCTCGGATTGGGCAGGGGGAACGGGTGAGCAGTTCTTC | CASSSDWAGGTGEQFF
TRBJ1-1 | TRBD1 | - | TRBV6-5 | TGTGCCAGCAGGGGTGAACAGGGGGCTGCTGAAGCTTTCTTT | CASRGEQGAAEAFF